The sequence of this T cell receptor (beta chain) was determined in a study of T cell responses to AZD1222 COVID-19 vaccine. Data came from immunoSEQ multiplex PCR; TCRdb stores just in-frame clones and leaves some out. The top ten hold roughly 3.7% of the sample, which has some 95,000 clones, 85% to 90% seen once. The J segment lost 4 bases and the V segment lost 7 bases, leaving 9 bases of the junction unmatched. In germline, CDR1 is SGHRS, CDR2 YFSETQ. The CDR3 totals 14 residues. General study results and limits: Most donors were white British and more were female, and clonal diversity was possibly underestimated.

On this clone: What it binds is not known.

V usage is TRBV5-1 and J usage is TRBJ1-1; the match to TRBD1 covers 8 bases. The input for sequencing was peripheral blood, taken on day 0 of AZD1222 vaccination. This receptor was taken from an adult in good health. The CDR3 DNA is TGCGCCAGCGGCTCGACAGGGGCGGGCACTGAAGCTTTCTTT. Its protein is CASGSTGAGTEAFF.